This T cell receptor beta chain came from a study of T cells expressing NK-cell markers. Study background: In sorted CD3+CD56+NKG2C+, CD3+CD56+NKG2C- and CD3+CD56-NKG2C+ T cells, TCR beta repertoires were obtained.

TCR beta libraries carry UMIs added by 5'RACE template switching. TCRdb re-called the 5' RACE reads and shows each CDR3 protein once, DNA omitted. The ten top clones account for about 0.4%, within a sample of more than 250,000 distinct CDR3 sequences. Study-level findings and limits: Leadership of the CD3+CD56-NKG2C+ fraction also belonged to these clonotypes in four donors.

Germline-derived CDR1 and CDR2 are DFQATT and SNEGSKA (reference sequence). The CDR3 contains 13 residues. On this clonotype itself: Its antigen is not known.

The sequencing sample was made of blood T cells: a sorted CD56 or NKG2C T cell subset, CD4+ or CD8+ T cells, or bulk PBMC T cells (not recorded which). The V call is TRBV20-1, the J call TRBJ2-5; the TCRdb D gene call, TRBD1, has no DNA to confirm it. This sequence originates from a young man in good health. The CDR3 loop reads CSAAGRSQETQYF.